This TCR beta chain derives from a study of OX40 agonist ivuxolimab in advanced cancers. Study-wide points: Part of the nonresponder group also had normalized T-cell clonal expansion that was low. In the 0.1 to 3.0 mg/kg range, CD4+ and CD8+ blood T cells had expanded clonally by week 6. Those patients achieving a partial response at 0.1-3.0 mg/kg showed among the lowest clonal expansion.

The V end lost 2 bases, the J end lost 1 base, and 8 bases lay between the germline ends. The CDR3 length is 14 residues. The V gene's germline CDR1 is MNHEY and CDR2 SMNVEV (reference sequence). This clone has more than one count but fewer than ten. As yet, its antigen is unknown. This table comes from immunoSEQ multiplex PCR, and its TCRdb copy is limited to in-frame clones, with some not included. This table holds over 25,000 clones, 65% to 90% found once. Sequenced material: CD4+ or CD8+ T cells sorted from blood, taken in a trial of the OX40 agonist ivuxolimab. The TCR was taken from an adult with an advanced solid tumor such as melanoma, head and neck, liver or kidney cancer. V usage is TRBV27 and J usage is TRBJ2-5; perhaps TRBD2 as D (6 bases). The CDR3 DNA is TGTGCCAGCAGTTTAACGGGGGTCCAAGAGACCCAGTACTTC. This encodes CASSLTGVQETQYF.